Listed below are T cell receptor beta chains from one sample, sequenced in a study of shared clonotypes between healthy human individuals. The protocol was immunoSEQ multiplex PCR, while the TCRdb copy is restricted to in-frame clones and leaves out a portion. The repertoire consists of 950,000 to 1,200,000 clones, with 70% to 80% occurring once and the leading ten covering 0.89%. The source material was memory CD4+ T cells from PBMCs. Receptors originate from a man between 18 and 35 years old in good health. Some clones in this sample may be carry-over from other donors' samples. Each CDR3 is given with its conserved first and last residue.

CDR3 protein,J gene,V gene
CASSLQSETEAFF,TRBJ1-1,TRBV7-2
CASSHPTGRLSSYNEQFF,TRBJ2-1,TRBV4-1
CASSPAGTGRTDTQYF,TRBJ2-3,TRBV28
CASNRFSNQPQHF,TRBJ1-5,TRBV2
CASSQGSGRLSGNTIYF,TRBJ1-3,TRBV14
CASSVGVERAEAFF,TRBJ1-1,TRBV9
CASSSNTGELFF,TRBJ2-2,TRBV7-3
CASSAVGTGTDTQYF,TRBJ2-3,TRBV7-3
CASSLAGVSNEQFF,TRBJ2-1,TRBV7-3
CASRAGGWYGYTF,TRBJ1-2,TRBV2
CASTLRDTQYF,TRBJ2-3,TRBV6-5
CASSLQGGLETQYF,TRBJ2-5,TRBV28
CASSTDTFNEKLFF,TRBJ1-4,TRBV19
CASSYSGTRSTETQYF,TRBJ2-5,TRBV5-6
CATRTGRAGNTIYF,TRBJ1-3,TRBV28
CASSGLTGTDSDGYTF,TRBJ1-2,TRBV2
CASSYRSNYGYTF,TRBJ1-2,TRBV19
CASSLSPGLAGGANTGELFF,TRBJ2-2,TRBV11-3
CASSPPAAGREQYF,TRBJ2-7,TRBV5-8
CASSPTGGRSNNEQFF,TRBJ2-1,TRBV4-2
CASSVEPGLAHEQYF,TRBJ2-7,TRBV9
CATSRDQGSSQPQHF,TRBJ1-5,TRBV15
CASSEARLDTQYF,TRBJ2-3,TRBV6-1
CASSRDQLHNEQFF,TRBJ2-1,TRBV5-1
CASSTRTGGETQYF,TRBJ2-5,TRBV19
CASISTGRYGYTF,TRBJ1-2,TRBV6-5
CASSGGLTSYNEQFF,TRBJ2-1,TRBV9
CASSLTAAKNIQYF,TRBJ2-4,TRBV7-2
CASSRGGITGELFF,TRBJ2-2,TRBV14
CASSIGGRNIYQETQYF,TRBJ2-5,TRBV19
CASSSHSGSGNEQFF,TRBJ2-1,TRBV28
CASSLLRAYEQYF,TRBJ2-7,TRBV5-1
CASTSSVAGLEQFF,TRBJ2-1,TRBV11-2
CASSLLHRGPGEQYF,TRBJ2-7,TRBV5-1
CASSPPAAYNEQFF,TRBJ2-1,TRBV18
CASSSTGRHQPQHF,TRBJ1-5,TRBV2
CASSQGTSRGNEQFF,TRBJ2-1,TRBV18
CASSPGRVTRYEQYF,TRBJ2-7,TRBV7-3
CASSRRGTEETQYF,TRBJ2-5,TRBV7-6
CASSYRGPNTGELFF,TRBJ2-2,TRBV6-6
CASSSGGPVTDTQYF,TRBJ2-3,TRBV9
CASSIGGNYGYTF,TRBJ1-2,TRBV19
CASSLAVDLAYF,TRBJ2-3,TRBV7-8
CASSLGGGQGLQYF,TRBJ2-7,TRBV5-4
CASSLGTSGPTDTQYF,TRBJ2-3,TRBV7-9
CASSVDRGLGYGYTF,TRBJ1-2,TRBV9
CASSSGAGGIRPQHF,TRBJ1-5,TRBV28
CASSPSGHRGAEAFF,TRBJ1-1,TRBV2
CASSQMTSGRAYNEQFF,TRBJ2-1,TRBV4-1
CATGDRGNQPQHF,TRBJ1-5,TRBV7-2
CASRDRVSNQPQHF,TRBJ1-5,TRBV2
CASSLARGTYEQYF,TRBJ2-7,TRBV27